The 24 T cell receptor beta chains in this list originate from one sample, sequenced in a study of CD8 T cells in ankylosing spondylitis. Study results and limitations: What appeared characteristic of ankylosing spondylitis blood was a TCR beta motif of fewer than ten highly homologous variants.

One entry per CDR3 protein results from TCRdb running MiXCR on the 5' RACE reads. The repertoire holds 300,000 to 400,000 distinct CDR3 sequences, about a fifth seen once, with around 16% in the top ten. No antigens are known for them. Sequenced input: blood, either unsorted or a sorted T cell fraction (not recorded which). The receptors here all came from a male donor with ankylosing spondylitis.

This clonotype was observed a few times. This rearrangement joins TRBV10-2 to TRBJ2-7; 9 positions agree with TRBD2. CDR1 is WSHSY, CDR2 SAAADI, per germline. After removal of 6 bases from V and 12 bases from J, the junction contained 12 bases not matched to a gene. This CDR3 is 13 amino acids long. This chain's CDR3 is CASRKVAGANMYF. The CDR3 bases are TGCGCCAGCAGAAAAGTAGCGGGAGCTAATATGTACTTC.

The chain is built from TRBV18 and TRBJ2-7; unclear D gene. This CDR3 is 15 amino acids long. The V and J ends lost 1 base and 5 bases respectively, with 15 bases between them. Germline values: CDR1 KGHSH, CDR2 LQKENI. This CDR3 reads CASSPLPGEANEQYF. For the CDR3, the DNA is TGTGCCAGCTCACCACTGCCAGGAGAAGCTAACGAGCAGTACTTC.

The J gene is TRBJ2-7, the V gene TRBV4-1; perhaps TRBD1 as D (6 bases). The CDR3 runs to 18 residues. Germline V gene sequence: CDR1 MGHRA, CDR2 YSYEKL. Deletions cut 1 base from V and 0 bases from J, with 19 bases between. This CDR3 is CASSQGHTTGQLSYEQYF. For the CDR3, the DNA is TGCGCCAGCAGCCAAGGGCATACCACCGGACAGCTCTCCTACGAGCAGTACTTC.

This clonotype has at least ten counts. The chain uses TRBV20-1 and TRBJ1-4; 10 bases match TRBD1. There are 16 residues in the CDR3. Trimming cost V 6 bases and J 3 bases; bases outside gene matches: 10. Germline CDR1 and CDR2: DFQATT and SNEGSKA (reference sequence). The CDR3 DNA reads TGCAGTGCACCGGGACAGGGGTCGGGGTCTAATGAAAAACTGTTTTTT. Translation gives CSAPGQGSGSNEKLFF.

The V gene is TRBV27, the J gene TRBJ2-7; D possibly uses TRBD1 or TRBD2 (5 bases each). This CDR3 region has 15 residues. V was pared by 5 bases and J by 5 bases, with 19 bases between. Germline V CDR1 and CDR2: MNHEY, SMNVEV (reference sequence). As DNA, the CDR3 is TGTGCCAGCAGTCTACTGGGGACCCGCCTTGACGAGCAGTACTTC. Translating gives CASSLLGTRLDEQYF.

CDR3 amino acids: CSARDPQGGTEAFF. CDR3 bases: TGCAGTGCTAGAGATCCGCAGGGAGGCACTGAAGCTTTCTTT. The chain uses TRBV20-1 and TRBJ1-1; D may be TRBD1 (5 bases). The V end was cut by 0 bases, the J end by 4 bases, with 12 bases between. The CDR3 runs to 14 residues. Germline-derived CDR1 and CDR2 are DFQATT and SNEGSKA (reference sequence).

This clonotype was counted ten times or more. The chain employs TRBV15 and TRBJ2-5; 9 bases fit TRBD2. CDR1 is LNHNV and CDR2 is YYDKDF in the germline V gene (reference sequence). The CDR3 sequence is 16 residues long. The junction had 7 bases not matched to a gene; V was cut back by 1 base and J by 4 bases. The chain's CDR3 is CATSRAGLAGRETQYF. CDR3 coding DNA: TGTGCCACCAGCAGAGCGGGTCTAGCGGGACGAGAGACCCAGTACTTC.

The CDR3 reads CASSLELSTEAFF. CDR3 bases: TGTGCCAGCAGCTTAGAATTGAGCACTGAAGCTTTCTTT. The rearrangement links TRBV11-2 to TRBJ1-1, with unresolved D. Germline V gene data show CDR1 as SGHAT and CDR2 as FQNNGV. CDR3 length: 13 amino acids. V was shortened by 0 bases and J by 4 bases, with 6 bases between the two germline ends.

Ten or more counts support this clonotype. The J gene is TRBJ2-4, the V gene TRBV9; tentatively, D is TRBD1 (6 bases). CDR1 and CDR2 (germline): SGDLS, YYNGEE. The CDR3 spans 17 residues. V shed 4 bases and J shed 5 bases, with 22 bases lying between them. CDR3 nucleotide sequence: TGTGCCAGCAGCCCCAATCAGCCGACAGGTATCGAAAACATTCAGTACTTC. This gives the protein CASSPNQPTGIENIQYF. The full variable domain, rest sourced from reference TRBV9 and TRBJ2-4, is DSGVTQTPKHLITATGQRVTLRCSPRSGDLSVYWYQQSLDQGLQFLIQYYNGEERAKGNILERFSAQQFPDLHSELNLSSLELGDSALYFCASSPNQPTGIENIQYFGAGTRLSVL.

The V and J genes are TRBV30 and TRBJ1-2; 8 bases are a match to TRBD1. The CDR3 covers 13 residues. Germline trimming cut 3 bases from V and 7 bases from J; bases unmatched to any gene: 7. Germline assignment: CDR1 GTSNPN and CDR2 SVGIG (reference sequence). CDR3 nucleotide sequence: TGTGCCTGGAGGGGGGACAGGCCCTCTGGCTACACCTTC. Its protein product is CAWRGDRPSGYTF. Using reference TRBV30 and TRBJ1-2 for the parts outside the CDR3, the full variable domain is SQTIHQWPATLVQPVGSPLSLECTVEGTSNPNLYWYRQAAGRGLQLLFYSVGIGQISSEVPQNLSASRPQDRQFILSSKKLLLSDSGFYLCAWRGDRPSGYTFGSGTRLTVV.

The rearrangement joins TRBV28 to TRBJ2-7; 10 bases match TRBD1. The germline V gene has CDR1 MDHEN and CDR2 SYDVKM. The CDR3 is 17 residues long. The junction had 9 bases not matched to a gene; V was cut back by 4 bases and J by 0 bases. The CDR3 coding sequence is TGTGCCAGCAGTTCCTCGGGACAGGGGACGAGCTCCTACGAGCAGTACTTC. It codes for CASSSSGQGTSSYEQYF.

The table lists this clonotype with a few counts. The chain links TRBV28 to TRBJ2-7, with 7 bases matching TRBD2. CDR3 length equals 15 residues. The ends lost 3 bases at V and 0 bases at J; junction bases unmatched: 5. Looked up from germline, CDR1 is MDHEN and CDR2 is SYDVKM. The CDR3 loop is CASSFSGKPSYEQYF. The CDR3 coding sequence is TGTGCCAGCAGTTTCAGCGGGAAGCCCTCCTACGAGCAGTACTTC.

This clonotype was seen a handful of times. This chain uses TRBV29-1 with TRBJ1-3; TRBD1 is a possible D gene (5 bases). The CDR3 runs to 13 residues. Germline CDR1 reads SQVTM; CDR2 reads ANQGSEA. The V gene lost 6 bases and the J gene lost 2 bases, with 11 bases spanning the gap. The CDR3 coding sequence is TGCAGCGTCGGGGACTCTGCTGGAAACACCATATATTTT. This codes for CSVGDSAGNTIYF.

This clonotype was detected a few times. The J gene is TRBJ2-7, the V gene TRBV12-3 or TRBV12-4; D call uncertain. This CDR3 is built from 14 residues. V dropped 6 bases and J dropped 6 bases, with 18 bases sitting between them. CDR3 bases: TGTGCCAGCAGCCTCCGATGGGGTGGTGCCGAGCAGTACTTC. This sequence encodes CASSLRWGGAEQYF.

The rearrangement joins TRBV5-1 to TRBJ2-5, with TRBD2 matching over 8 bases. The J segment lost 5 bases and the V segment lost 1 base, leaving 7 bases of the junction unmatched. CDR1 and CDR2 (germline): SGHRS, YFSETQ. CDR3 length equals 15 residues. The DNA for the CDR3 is TGCGCCAGCAGCTTGATCGGGAGGGCCGAGGAGACCCAGTACTTC. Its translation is CASSLIGRAEETQYF.

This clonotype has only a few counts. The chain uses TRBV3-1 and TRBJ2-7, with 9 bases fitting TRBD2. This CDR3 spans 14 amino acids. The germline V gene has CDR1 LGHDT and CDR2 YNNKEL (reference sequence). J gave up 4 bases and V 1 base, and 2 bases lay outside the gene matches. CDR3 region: CASSQGTSVYEQYF. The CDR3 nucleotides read TGTGCCAGCAGCCAAGGGACTAGCGTTTACGAGCAGTACTTC.

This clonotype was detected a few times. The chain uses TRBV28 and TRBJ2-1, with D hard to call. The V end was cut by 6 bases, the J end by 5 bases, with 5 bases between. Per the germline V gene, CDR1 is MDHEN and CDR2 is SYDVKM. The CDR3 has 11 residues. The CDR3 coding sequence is TGTGCCAGCAGGTCCAACAATGAGCAGTTCTTC. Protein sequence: CASRSNNEQFF.

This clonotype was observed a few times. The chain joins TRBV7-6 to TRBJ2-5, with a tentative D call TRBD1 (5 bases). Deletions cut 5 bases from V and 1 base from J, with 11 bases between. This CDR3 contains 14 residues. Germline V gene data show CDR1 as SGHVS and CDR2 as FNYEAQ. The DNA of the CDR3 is TGTGCCAGCAGCGCCAGGGCGTTCCAAGAGACCCAGTACTTC. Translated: CASSARAFQETQYF.

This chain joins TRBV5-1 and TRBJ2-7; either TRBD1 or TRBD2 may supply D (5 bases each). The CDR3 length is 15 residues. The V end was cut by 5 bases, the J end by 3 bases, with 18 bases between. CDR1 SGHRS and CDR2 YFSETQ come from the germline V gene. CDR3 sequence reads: CASRTGTQGNYEQYF. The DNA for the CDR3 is TGCGCCAGCAGAACCGGGACCCAGGGAAACTACGAGCAGTACTTC.

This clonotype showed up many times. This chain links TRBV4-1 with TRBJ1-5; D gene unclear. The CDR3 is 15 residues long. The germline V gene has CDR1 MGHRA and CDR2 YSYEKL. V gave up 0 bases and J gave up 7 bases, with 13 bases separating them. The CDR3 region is CASSQDPATRQPQHF. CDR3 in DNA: TGCGCCAGCAGCCAAGACCCGGCCACAAGGCAGCCCCAGCATTTT.

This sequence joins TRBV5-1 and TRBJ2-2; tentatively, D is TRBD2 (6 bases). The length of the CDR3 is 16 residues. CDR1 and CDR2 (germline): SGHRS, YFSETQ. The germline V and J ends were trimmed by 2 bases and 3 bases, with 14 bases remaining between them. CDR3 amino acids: CASSFITGRHTGELFF. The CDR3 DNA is TGCGCCAGCAGCTTCATAACCGGGAGACACACCGGGGAGCTGTTTTTT.

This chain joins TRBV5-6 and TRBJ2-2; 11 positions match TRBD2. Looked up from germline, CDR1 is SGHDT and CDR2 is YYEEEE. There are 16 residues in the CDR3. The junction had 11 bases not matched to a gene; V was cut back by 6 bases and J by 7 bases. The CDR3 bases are TGTGCCAGCACGAAGGCGGGACTAGCGGTTGTCGGGGAGCTGTTTTTT. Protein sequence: CASTKAGLAVVGELFF.

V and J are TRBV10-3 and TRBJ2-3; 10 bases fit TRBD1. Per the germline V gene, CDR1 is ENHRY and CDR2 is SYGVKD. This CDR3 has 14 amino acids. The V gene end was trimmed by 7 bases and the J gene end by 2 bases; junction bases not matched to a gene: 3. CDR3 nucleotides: TGTGCCATCAAGGACAGGGGGGACACAGATACGCAGTATTTT. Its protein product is CAIKDRGDTDTQYF.

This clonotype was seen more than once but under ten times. DNA for the CDR3: TGTGCCAGCAGCCCCCGGGGGTCCTCCTCCGGAGATACGCAGTATTTT. Residues: CASSPRGSSSGDTQYF. This rearrangement joins TRBV9 to TRBJ2-3, with D possibly being TRBD2 (6 bases). V gave up 4 bases and J gave up 5 bases, with 20 bases separating them. CDR3 length equals 16 residues. CDR1 and CDR2 (germline): SGDLS, YYNGEE.